This entry features one TCR beta chain sequence. Antigen: not known. This sample is part of a study of T cell responses to AZD1222 COVID-19 vaccine. Study context: Second-dose timings of about 4 or about 12 weeks were pooled.

Study-level findings and limits: Every sample of the repertoires postdated the peak T cell response. Seropositive status at baseline applied to only 6 or 7 AZD1222 recipients. Dominant CD4 TCR responses targeted spike regions 160-218 and 743-854.

The method was immunoSEQ multiplex PCR; TCRdb's version includes in-frame clones alone and lacks a portion of them. The sample comprises more than 140,000 clones, under 95% of which are singletons, and under 5.5% rests with the top ten. This CDR3 region has 16 residues. Trimming stripped 0 bases from V and 6 bases from J, with 12 bases between. Looked up from germline, CDR1 is LGHNA and CDR2 is YSLEER. The gene calls are TRBV4-3 and TRBJ1-6; weak D call: TRBD1 (6 bases). The sample was peripheral blood, taken on day 0 of AZD1222 vaccination. The receptor was derived from an adult in good health. The CDR3 sequence: CASSQEGGHLNSPLHF. DNA of the CDR3: TGCGCCAGCAGCCAAGAAGGGGGACACCTTAATTCACCCCTCCACTTT.